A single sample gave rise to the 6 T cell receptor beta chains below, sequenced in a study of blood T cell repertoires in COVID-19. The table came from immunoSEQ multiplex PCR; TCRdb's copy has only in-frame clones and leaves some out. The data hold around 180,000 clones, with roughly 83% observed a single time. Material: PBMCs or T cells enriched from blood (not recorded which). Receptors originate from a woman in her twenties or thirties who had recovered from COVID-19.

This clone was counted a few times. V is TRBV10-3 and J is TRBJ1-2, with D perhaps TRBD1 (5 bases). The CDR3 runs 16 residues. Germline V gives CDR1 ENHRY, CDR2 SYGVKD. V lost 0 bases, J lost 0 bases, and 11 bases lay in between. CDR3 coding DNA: TGTGCCATCAGTGAGTCGAAACAGGCAGCTAACTATGGCTACACCTTC. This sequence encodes CAISESKQAANYGYTF.

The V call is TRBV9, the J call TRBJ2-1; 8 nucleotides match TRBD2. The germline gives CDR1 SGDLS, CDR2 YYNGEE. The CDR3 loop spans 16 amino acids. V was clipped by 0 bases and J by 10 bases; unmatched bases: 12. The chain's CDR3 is CASSVATGGLVREQFF. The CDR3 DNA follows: TGTGCCAGCAGCGTAGCTACGGGAGGGCTAGTCCGAGAGCAGTTCTTC.

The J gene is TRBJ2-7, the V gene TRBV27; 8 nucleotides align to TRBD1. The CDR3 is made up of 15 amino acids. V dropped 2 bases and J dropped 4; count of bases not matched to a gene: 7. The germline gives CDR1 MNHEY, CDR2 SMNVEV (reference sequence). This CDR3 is CASSLDGTGVYEQYF. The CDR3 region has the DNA TGTGCCAGCAGTTTAGACGGGACAGGAGTTTACGAGCAGTACTTC.

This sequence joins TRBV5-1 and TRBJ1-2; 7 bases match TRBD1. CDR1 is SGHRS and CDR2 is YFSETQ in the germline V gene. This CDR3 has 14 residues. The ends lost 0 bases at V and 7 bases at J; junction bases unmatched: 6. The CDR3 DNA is TGCGCCAGCAGCTTGGACAGGGGAGTTAGTGGCTACACCTTC. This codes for CASSLDRGVSGYTF.

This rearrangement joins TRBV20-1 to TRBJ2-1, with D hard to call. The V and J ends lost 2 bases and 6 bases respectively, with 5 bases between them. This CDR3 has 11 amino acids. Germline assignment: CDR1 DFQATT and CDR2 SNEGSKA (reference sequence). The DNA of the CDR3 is TGCAGTGCTAGACCCTTCAATGAGCAGTTCTTC. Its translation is CSARPFNEQFF.

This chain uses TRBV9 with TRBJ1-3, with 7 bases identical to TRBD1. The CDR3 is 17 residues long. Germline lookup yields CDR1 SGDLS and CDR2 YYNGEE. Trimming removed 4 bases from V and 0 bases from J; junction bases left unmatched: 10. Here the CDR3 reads CASSLNRGESSGNTIYF. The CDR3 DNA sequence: TGTGCCAGCAGCCTAAACAGGGGCGAGAGCTCTGGAAACACCATATATTTT.